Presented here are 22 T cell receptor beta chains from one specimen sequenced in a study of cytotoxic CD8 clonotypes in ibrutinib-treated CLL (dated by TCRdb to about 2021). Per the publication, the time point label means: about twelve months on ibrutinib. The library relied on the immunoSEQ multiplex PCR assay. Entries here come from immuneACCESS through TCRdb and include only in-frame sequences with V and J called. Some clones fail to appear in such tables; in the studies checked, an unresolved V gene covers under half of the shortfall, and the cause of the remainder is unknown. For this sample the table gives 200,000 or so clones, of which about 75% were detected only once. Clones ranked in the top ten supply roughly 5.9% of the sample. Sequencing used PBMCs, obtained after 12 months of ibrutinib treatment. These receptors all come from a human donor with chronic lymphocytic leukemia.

This CDR3 is CSVALTSTTRAYNEQFF. The CDR3 DNA reads TGCAGCGTTGCCCTGACTAGTACGACTCGTGCCTACAATGAGCAGTTCTTC. The rearrangement links TRBV29-1 to TRBJ2-1; tentatively, D is TRBD2 (6 bases). The CDR3 totals 17 residues. Germline values: CDR1 SQVTM, CDR2 ANQGSEA. The V end lost 4 bases, the J end lost 2 bases, and 21 bases lay between the germline ends.

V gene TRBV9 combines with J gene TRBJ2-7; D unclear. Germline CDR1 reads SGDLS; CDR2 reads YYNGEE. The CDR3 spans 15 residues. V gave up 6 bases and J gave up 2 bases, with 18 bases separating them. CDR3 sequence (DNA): TGTGCCAGCAAATTAGAAACAGAGCCGCCCTACGAGCAGTACTTC. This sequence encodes CASKLETEPPYEQYF.

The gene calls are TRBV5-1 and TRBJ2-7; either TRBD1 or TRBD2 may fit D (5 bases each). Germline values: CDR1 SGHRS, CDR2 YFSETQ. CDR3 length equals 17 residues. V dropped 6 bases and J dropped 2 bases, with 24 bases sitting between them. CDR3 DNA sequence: TGCGCCAGCACGCGGACCTGGGCCGGGACGGGGACCTACGAGCAGTACTTC. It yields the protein CASTRTWAGTGTYEQYF.

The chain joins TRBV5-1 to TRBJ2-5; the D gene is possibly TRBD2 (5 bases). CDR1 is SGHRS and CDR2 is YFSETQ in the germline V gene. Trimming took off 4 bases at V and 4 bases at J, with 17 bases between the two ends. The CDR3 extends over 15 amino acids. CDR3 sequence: CASSRGSMLTETQYF. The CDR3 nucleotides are TGCGCCAGCAGCCGGGGTAGCATGTTGACAGAGACCCAGTACTTC.

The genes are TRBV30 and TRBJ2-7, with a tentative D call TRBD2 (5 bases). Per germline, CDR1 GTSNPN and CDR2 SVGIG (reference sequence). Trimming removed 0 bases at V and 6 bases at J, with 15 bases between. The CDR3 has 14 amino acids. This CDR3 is CAWSVGPAVGEQYF. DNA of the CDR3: TGTGCCTGGAGTGTAGGGCCAGCGGTTGGCGAGCAGTACTTC.

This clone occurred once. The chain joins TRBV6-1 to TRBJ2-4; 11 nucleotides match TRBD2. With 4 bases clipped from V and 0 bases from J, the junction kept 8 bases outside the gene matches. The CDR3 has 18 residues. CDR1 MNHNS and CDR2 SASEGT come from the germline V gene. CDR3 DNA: TGTGCCAGCAGTGTATGGGGACTAGCGGAAGTAGCCAAAAACATTCAGTACTTC. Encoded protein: CASSVWGLAEVAKNIQYF.

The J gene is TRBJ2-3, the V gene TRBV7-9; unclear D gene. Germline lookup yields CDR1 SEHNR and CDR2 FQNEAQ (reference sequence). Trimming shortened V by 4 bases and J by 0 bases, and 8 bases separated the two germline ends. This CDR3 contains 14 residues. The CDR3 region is CASSSTISTDTQYF. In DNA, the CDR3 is TGTGCCAGCAGCTCCACCATAAGCACAGATACGCAGTATTTT.

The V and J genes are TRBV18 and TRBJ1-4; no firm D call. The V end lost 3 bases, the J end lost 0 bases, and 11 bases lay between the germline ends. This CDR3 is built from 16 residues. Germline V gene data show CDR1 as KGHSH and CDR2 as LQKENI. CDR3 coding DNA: TGTGCCAGCTCACCGCGAGGGCTTACAACTAATGAAAAACTGTTTTTT. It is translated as CASSPRGLTTNEKLFF.

The CDR3 nucleotides read TGCGCCAGCAGCCAAGGAGAGATCATGACCGGGGAGCTGTTTTTT. It specifies CASSQGEIMTGELFF. The genes are TRBV4-3 and TRBJ2-2; D uncertain. The V gene's germline CDR1 is LGHNA and CDR2 YSLEER. V dropped 1 base and J dropped 5 bases, with 11 bases sitting between them. The CDR3 is 15 amino acids.

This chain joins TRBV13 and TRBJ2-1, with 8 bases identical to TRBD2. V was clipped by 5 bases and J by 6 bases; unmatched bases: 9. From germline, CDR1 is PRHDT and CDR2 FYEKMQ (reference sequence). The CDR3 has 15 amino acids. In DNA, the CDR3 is TGTGCCAGCAGCCGCCGAGGACTAGCACTCAATGAGCAGTTCTTC. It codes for CASSRRGLALNEQFF.

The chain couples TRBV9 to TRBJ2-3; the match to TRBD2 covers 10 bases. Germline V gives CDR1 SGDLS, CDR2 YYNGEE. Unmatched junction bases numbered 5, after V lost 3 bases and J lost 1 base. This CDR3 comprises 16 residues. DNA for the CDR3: TGTGCCAGCAGCGGGACTAGCGGAGCCCGCACAGATACGCAGTATTTT. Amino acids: CASSGTSGARTDTQYF.

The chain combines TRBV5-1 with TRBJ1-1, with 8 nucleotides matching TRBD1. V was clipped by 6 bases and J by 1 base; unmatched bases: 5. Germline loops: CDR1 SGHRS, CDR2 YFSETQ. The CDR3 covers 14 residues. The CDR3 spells CASMRDRRNTEAFF. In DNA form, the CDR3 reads TGCGCCAGCATGCGGGACAGGAGGAACACTGAAGCTTTCTTT. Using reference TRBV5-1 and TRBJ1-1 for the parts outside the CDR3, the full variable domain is KAGVTQTPRYLIKTRGQQVTLSCSPISGHRSVSWYQQTPGQGLQFLFEYFSETQRNKGNFPGRFSGRQFSNSRSEMNVSTLELGDSALYLCASMRDRRNTEAFFGQGTRLTVV.

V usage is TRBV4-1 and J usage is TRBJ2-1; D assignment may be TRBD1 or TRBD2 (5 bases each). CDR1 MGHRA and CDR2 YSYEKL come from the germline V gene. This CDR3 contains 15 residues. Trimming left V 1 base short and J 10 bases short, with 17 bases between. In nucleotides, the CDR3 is TGCGCCAGCAGCCAAGGGCAGGGACCTGGGTTGGAGCAGTTCTTC. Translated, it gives CASSQGQGPGLEQFF.

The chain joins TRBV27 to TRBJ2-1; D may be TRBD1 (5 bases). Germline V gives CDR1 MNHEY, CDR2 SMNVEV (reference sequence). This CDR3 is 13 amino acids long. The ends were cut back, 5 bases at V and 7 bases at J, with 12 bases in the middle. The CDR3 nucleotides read TGTGCCAGCAGTCGGGCAGGGAAGAATGAGCAGTTCTTC. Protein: CASSRAGKNEQFF.

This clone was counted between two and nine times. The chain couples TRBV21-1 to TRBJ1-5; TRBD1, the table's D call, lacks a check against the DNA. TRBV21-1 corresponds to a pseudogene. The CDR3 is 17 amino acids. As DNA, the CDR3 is TGTGCCAGCAGCAGAGGGGGACAGCCCTATAGCAATCAGCCCCAGCATTTT. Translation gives CASSRGGQPYSNQPQHF.

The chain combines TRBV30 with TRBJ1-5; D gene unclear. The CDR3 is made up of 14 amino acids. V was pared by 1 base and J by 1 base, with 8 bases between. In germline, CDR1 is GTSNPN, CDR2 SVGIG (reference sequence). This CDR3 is CAWSGGGSNQPQHF. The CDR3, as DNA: TGTGCCTGGAGTGGGGGTGGGAGCAATCAGCCCCAGCATTTT.

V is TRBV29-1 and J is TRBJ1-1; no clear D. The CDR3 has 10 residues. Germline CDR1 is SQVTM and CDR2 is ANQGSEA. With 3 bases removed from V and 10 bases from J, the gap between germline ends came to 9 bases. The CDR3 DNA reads TGCAGCGTTGAGGACCCGGCAGCTTTCTTT. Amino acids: CSVEDPAAFF.

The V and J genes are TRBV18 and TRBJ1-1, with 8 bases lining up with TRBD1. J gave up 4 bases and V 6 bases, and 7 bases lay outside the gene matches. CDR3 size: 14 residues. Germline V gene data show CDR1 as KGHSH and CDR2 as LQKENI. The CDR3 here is CASSLQGAGTEAFF. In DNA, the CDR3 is TGTGCCAGCTCCCTCCAGGGGGCAGGCACTGAAGCTTTCTTT.

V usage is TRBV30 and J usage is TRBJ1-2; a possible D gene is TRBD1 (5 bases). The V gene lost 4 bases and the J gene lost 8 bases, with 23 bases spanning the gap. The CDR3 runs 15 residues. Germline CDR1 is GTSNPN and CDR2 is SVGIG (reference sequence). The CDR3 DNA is TGTGCCTGGACCGGTATTACGTGGGGGGGTGGCGGCTACACCTTC. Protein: CAWTGITWGGGGYTF.

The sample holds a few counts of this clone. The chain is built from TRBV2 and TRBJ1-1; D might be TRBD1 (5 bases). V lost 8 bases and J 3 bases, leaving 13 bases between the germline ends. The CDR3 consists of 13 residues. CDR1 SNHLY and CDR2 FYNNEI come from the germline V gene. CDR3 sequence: CASSTQGDTEAFF. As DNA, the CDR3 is TGTGCCAGCTCCACGCAGGGAGACACTGAAGCTTTCTTT. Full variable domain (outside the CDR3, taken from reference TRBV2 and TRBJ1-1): EPEVTQTPSHQVTQMGQEVILRCVPISNHLYFYWYRQILGQKVEFLVSFYNNEISEKSEIFDDQFSVERPDGSNFTLKIRSTKLEDSAMYFCASSTQGDTEAFFGQGTRLTVV.

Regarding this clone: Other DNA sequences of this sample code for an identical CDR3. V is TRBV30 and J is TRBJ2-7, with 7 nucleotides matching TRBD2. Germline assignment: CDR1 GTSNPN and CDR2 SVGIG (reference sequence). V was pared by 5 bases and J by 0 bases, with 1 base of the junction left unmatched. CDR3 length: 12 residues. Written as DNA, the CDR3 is TGTGCCTGGTCTAGCGGCTCCTACGAGCAGTACTTC. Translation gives CAWSSGSYEQYF.

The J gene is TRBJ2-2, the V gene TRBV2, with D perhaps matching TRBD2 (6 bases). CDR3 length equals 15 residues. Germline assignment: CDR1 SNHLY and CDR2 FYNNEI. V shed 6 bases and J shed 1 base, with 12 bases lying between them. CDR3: CASSKGLRNTGELFF. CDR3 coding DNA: TGTGCCAGCAGCAAGGGACTCCGGAACACCGGGGAGCTGTTTTTT. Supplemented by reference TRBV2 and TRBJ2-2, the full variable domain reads EPEVTQTPSHQVTQMGQEVILRCVPISNHLYFYWYRQILGQKVEFLVSFYNNEISEKSEIFDDQFSVERPDGSNFTLKIRSTKLEDSAMYFCASSKGLRNTGELFFGEGSRLTVL.